The clone carrying this T cell receptor beta chain was detected only a few times. TCRdb reanalysed the RT-PCR reads using MiXCR and keeps one entry per CDR3 protein. The top ten clones hold 3.6% of a sample with 550,000 to 750,000 distinct CDR3 sequences, approximately 15% of them seen once. The V gene's germline CDR1 is KGHSH and CDR2 LQKENI. CDR3 length: 17 residues. With 0 bases clipped from V and 2 bases from J, the junction kept 8 bases outside the gene matches. The sequence derives from a female donor in good health, serving as a healthy control. The chain recombines TRBV18 with TRBJ2-3; 7 nucleotides match TRBD1. The material sequenced was memory CD4+ T cells from blood. CDR3 loop: CASSPPGRDSLTDTQYF. The CDR3 coding sequence is TGTGCCAGCTCACCACCTGGCCGGGACAGTCTCACAGATACGCAGTATTTT.